Shown below are 30 T cell receptor beta chains from a single sample sequenced in a study of patients and donors after allogeneic stem cell transplantation (dated by TCRdb to 2019 to 2021). Library creation used RT-PCR. The sequencing machine was a NextSeq 550. Starting from the raw public reads, TCRdb applied fastp trimming at Q25, assembled clones with MiXCR and retained in-frame beta chains. Each entry is one CDR3 protein sequence, shown with its most common DNA and genes. The sample table records 400,000 to 450,000 distinct CDR3 sequences; more than 15% of these occur just once. 7% to 7.5% of the sample is taken by the ten largest. Material for sequencing was blood, either unsorted or a sorted T cell fraction (not recorded which). Source of these receptors: a human donor who was either an allogeneic HSCT recipient or a stem cell or donor lymphocyte infusion donor (not recorded which). It is not recorded whose cells these are; they may come from a transplant donor.

V and J are TRBV5-1 and TRBJ1-1, with D unresolved. Trimming removed 7 bases at V and 0 bases at J, with 13 bases between. The length of the CDR3 is 14 residues. Looked up from germline, CDR1 is SGHRS and CDR2 is YFSETQ. The CDR3 DNA follows: TGCGCCAGCGGCCCCCGTGGGGTGAACACTGAAGCTTTCTTT. Translation: CASGPRGVNTEAFF.

This clonotype was counted only a few times. CDR3 nucleotides: TGTGCCACCAGCAGAGATCGACTAGCGGGAGGGCCCCACACCGGGGAGCTGTTTTTT. Translating gives CATSRDRLAGGPHTGELFF. This sequence joins TRBV15 and TRBJ2-2; 14 bases are shared with TRBD2. Germline-derived CDR1 and CDR2 are LNHNV and YYDKDF (reference sequence). The trim removed 0 bases at V and 3 bases at J, leaving 6 bases unmatched. The CDR3 loop spans 19 amino acids.

This clonotype appeared a few times. The chain uses TRBV11-2 and TRBJ1-2; tentative D call: TRBD1 (5 bases). Germline V lookup: CDR1 SGHAT, CDR2 FQNNGV. The CDR3 has 13 residues. V was trimmed by 7 bases and J by 4 bases, leaving 13 bases between them. CDR3 in amino acids: CASNLGTPYGYTF. The CDR3, as DNA: TGTGCCAGCAACTTGGGGACGCCCTATGGCTACACCTTC.

The chain couples TRBV29-1 to TRBJ2-2; 9 bases are a match to TRBD1. CDR1 SQVTM and CDR2 ANQGSEA come from the germline V gene. This CDR3 has 16 amino acids. V dropped 6 bases and J dropped 5; count of bases not matched to a gene: 13. The CDR3 loop reads CSVVPGQGLKTGELFF. CDR3 in DNA: TGCAGCGTCGTACCTGGACAGGGGCTGAAGACCGGGGAGCTGTTTTTT.

This chain joins TRBV20-1 and TRBJ1-3; D gene ambiguous. V shed 0 bases and J shed 0 bases, with 6 bases lying between them. This CDR3 is 14 amino acids long. The V gene's germline CDR1 is DFQATT and CDR2 SNEGSKA (reference sequence). The CDR3 coding sequence is TGCAGTGCTAGAGAGTTACTCTCTGGAAACACCATATATTTT. This sequence encodes CSARELLSGNTIYF.

In this sample, this clonotype turned up once. The J gene is TRBJ2-1, the V gene TRBV2; TRBD1 matches 7 bases. The CDR3 totals 13 residues. CDR1 is SNHLY and CDR2 is FYNNEI in the germline V gene. The V gene end was trimmed by 5 bases and the J gene end by 9 bases; junction bases not matched to a gene: 7. The DNA of the CDR3 is TGTGCCAGCAGTACCCAGGGGGATGGTGAGCAGTTCTTC. This translates into CASSTQGDGEQFF.

The chain employs TRBV11-2 and TRBJ2-3, with TRBD2 identical over 12 bases. Germline-derived CDR1 and CDR2 are SGHAT and FQNNGV. The CDR3 spans 19 residues. With V trimmed by 5 bases and J by 3 bases, 15 bases remained unmatched. For the CDR3, the DNA is TGTGCCAGCAGCCCAATCCGTCGGGCTAGCGGGAGGGCGACAGATACGCAGTATTTT. The encoded protein is CASSPIRRASGRATDTQYF.

The chain carries TRBV2 and TRBJ2-7; D call uncertain. The CDR3 covers 11 residues. Germline V gene data show CDR1 as SNHLY and CDR2 as FYNNEI. Trimming left V 3 bases short and J 6 bases short, with 6 bases between. The CDR3 reads CASSDLCEQYF. CDR3 DNA: TGTGCCAGCAGTGATCTCTGCGAGCAGTACTTC.

The rearrangement uses TRBV20-1 and TRBJ2-3, with D possibly matching TRBD1 (5 bases). The V end was cut by 2 bases, the J end by 4 bases, with 13 bases between. Germline-derived CDR1 and CDR2 are DFQATT and SNEGSKA (reference sequence). There are 14 residues in the CDR3. As DNA, the CDR3 is TGCAGTGCTAGACGGGCAGGGCTCCCAGATACGCAGTATTTT. Its protein product is CSARRAGLPDTQYF.

This clonotype was seen more than once but under ten times. The chain has TRBV24-1 and TRBJ2-1, with D unresolved. Germline CDR1 is KGHDR and CDR2 is SFDVKD. The V and J ends lost 5 bases and 8 bases respectively, with 12 bases between them. CDR3 length: 13 residues. The CDR3 spells CATSGPSLYEQFF. The CDR3 region has the DNA TGTGCCACCAGTGGGCCTTCTCTCTATGAGCAGTTCTTC.

This rearrangement joins TRBV18 to TRBJ2-3; TRBD1 matches at 9 bases. Losses at the gene ends were 3 bases for V and 7 bases for J; bases not matched to a gene: 5. Germline CDR1 KGHSH, CDR2 LQKENI. The CDR3 is 14 residues long. The CDR3 sequence is CASSPGGQGNTQYF. DNA for the CDR3: TGTGCCAGCTCACCTGGGGGACAGGGCAATACGCAGTATTTT.

This clonotype was seen only a few times. The V gene is TRBV9, the J gene TRBJ1-1; possibly TRBD1 for D (5 bases). This CDR3 comprises 12 residues. Between the trimmed V and J ends, which lost 4 bases and 6 bases, there was a span of 10 bases. CDR1 is SGDLS, CDR2 YYNGEE, per germline. CDR3 DNA sequence: TGTGCCAGCAGCTCAGGGAATGCTGAAGCTTTCTTT. Its translation: CASSSGNAEAFF.

V and J are TRBV10-3 and TRBJ2-7; TRBD1 matches at 12 bases. The CDR3 is made up of 13 amino acids. Germline V gives CDR1 ENHRY, CDR2 SYGVKD. Trimming cost V 8 bases and J 5 bases; bases outside gene matches: 4. CDR3 nucleotides: TGTGCCATCCTGGGACAGGGGGCCAACGAGCAGTACTTC. This sequence encodes CAILGQGANEQYF.

CDR3 residues: CASSQDMTPLRSDTQYF. The CDR3 DNA is TGCGCCAGCAGCCAAGATATGACCCCCTTAAGGTCAGATACGCAGTATTTT. The chain carries TRBV4-3 and TRBJ2-3; D gene unclear. The CDR3 runs to 17 residues. V was trimmed by 0 bases and J by 4 bases, leaving 17 bases between them. Germline V gene lookup returns CDR1 LGHNA and CDR2 YSLEER.

The chain couples TRBV12-5 to TRBJ2-3; 9 bases match TRBD2. With V trimmed by 3 bases and J by 2 bases, 6 bases remained unmatched. The CDR3 consists of 16 residues. CDR1 is LGHNT and CDR2 is FRNRAP in the germline V gene. CDR3 DNA: TGTGCTAGTGGTTTCGGGCTAGCGGGACACACAGATACGCAGTATTTT. The encoded protein is CASGFGLAGHTDTQYF.

The sample holds many counts of this clonotype. J is TRBJ1-3 and V is TRBV20-1; D not certain. V gave up 0 bases and J gave up 4 bases, with 16 bases separating them. There are 16 residues in the CDR3. Per the germline V gene, CDR1 is DFQATT and CDR2 is SNEGSKA (reference sequence). CDR3 coding DNA: TGCAGTGCTAGAGATGAGCGGCAAGGTTGGGGAAACACCATATATTTT. Translating it yields CSARDERQGWGNTIYF.

This clonotype was seen more than once but under ten times. The genes are TRBV19 and TRBJ2-1; the match to TRBD2 covers 14 bases. Looked up from germline, CDR1 is LNHDA and CDR2 is SQIVND (reference sequence). The CDR3 is 16 residues long. J was trimmed by 9 bases and V by 5 bases; bases with no gene match: 9. CDR3 sequence (DNA): TGTGCCAGTAGTCGCCGACTAGCGGGGGGGCAGGGTGAGCAGTTCTTC. Protein: CASSRRLAGGQGEQFF. Full variable domain (remainder filled in from reference TRBV19 and TRBJ2-1): DGGITQSPKYLFRKEGQNVTLSCEQNLNHDAMYWYRQDPGQGLRLIYYSQIVNDFQKGDIAEGYSVSREKKESFPLTVTSAQKNPTAFYLCASSRRLAGGQGEQFFGPGTRLTVL.

This clonotype turned up a few times. The rearrangement links TRBV27 to TRBJ2-1, with 7 bases identical to TRBD1. The length of the CDR3 is 13 residues. V lost 3 bases to trimming and J lost 10 bases; unmatched junction nucleotides: 6. The germline V gene encodes CDR1 MNHEY and CDR2 SMNVEV (reference sequence). This CDR3 reads CASSFPQGEEQFF. The CDR3 DNA is TGTGCCAGCAGTTTCCCGCAGGGGGAGGAGCAGTTCTTC.

The chain links TRBV27 to TRBJ2-1, with D unresolved. The V end was cut by 0 bases, the J end by 0 bases, with 12 bases between. This CDR3 has 17 residues. Looked up from germline, CDR1 is MNHEY and CDR2 is SMNVEV (reference sequence). The CDR3 nucleotides read TGTGCCAGCAGTTTATCGCCCGCCGGAAGCTCCTACAATGAGCAGTTCTTC. Translating gives CASSLSPAGSSYNEQFF.

The chain uses TRBV20-1 and TRBJ2-5, with D perhaps matching TRBD2 (6 bases). V dropped 0 bases and J dropped 4 bases, with 15 bases sitting between them. CDR3 length: 15 amino acids. CDR1 and CDR2 (germline): DFQATT, SNEGSKA (reference sequence). The DNA for the CDR3 is TGCAGTGCTAGAGATTGGCGGGACCCGCTAGAGACCCAGTACTTC. Its protein product is CSARDWRDPLETQYF.

This clonotype has a handful of counts. The DNA of the CDR3 is TGTGCCAGCAGAGGACTAGCGGGAGGGCCGGGGTACTACGAGCAGTACTTC. Translation gives CASRGLAGGPGYYEQYF. V is TRBV6-2 or TRBV6-3 and J is TRBJ2-7, with 15 bases identical to TRBD2. Germline V gives CDR1 MNHEY, CDR2 SVGEGT. V was pared by 6 bases and J by 3 bases, with 9 bases of the junction left unmatched. The CDR3 is 17 amino acids.

This clonotype showed up many times. The rearrangement links TRBV29-1 to TRBJ1-2; 10 bases line up with TRBD1. The germline CDR1 and CDR2 sequences are SQVTM and ANQGSEA. V dropped 6 bases and J dropped 7; count of bases not matched to a gene: 8. The CDR3 runs 13 residues. DNA for the CDR3: TGCAGCGTCCCCGACAGGGGGCGGCGTGGCTACACCTTC. Translation: CSVPDRGRRGYTF. The full variable domain, its missing parts supplied by reference TRBV29-1 and TRBJ1-2, is SAVISQKPSRDICQRGTSLTIQCQVDSQVTMMFWYRQQPGQSLTLIATANQGSEATYESGFVIDKFPISRPNLTFSTLTVSNMSPEDSSIYLCSVPDRGRRGYTFGSGTRLTVV.

The chain employs TRBV6-1 and TRBJ2-3, with TRBD2 identical over 9 bases. J lost 5 bases, V lost 6 bases, and 12 bases had no gene match. Germline V gene sequence: CDR1 MNHNS, CDR2 SASEGT. The CDR3 is 16 residues long. CDR3 region: CASRASGVTMGDTQYF. In DNA, the CDR3 is TGTGCCAGCAGGGCTAGCGGGGTGACAATGGGAGATACGCAGTATTTT.

Only a few counts were recorded for this clonotype. The chain uses TRBV19 and TRBJ2-6; D unresolved. Germline values: CDR1 LNHDA, CDR2 SQIVND (reference sequence). The germline V and J ends were trimmed by 3 bases and 4 bases, with 16 bases remaining between them. The CDR3 loop spans 17 amino acids. CDR3 amino acids: CASSIVGPPAGANVLTF. CDR3 nucleotide sequence: TGTGCCAGTAGTATTGTAGGGCCTCCGGCGGGGGCCAACGTCCTGACTTTC.

This clonotype appeared a few times. V is TRBV23-1 and J is TRBJ2-3; the D is unclear. TRBV23-1 is given ORF status, its function remaining uncertain. This CDR3 contains 15 residues. The V end was cut by 5 bases, the J end by 1 base, with 13 bases between. DNA for the CDR3: TGCGCCAGCAGTTCCCCGACATGCCGCACAGATACGCAGTATTTT. Amino acids: CASSSPTCRTDTQYF.

This sequence joins TRBV29-1 and TRBJ2-1; D may correspond to TRBD1 or TRBD2 (5 bases each). The V gene lost 1 base and the J gene lost 10 bases, with 14 bases spanning the gap. Per the germline V gene, CDR1 is SQVTM and CDR2 is ANQGSEA. The CDR3 runs to 13 residues. The CDR3 nucleotides read TGCAGCGTTGAAGCCGAGGGACCCAGAGAGCAGTTCTTC. Encoded protein: CSVEAEGPREQFF.

This clonotype was seen a few times. This chain joins TRBV27 and TRBJ2-7, with unresolved D. Trimming cost V 4 bases and J 5 bases, with 15 bases left between them. The germline gives CDR1 MNHEY, CDR2 SMNVEV (reference sequence). The CDR3 consists of 14 residues. For the CDR3, the DNA is TGTGCCAGCAGTTCCCCCGGTAGGAGCCACGAGCAGTACTTC. This encodes CASSSPGRSHEQYF.

This clonotype was picked up a small number of times. The rearrangement joins TRBV2 to TRBJ1-2, with D unresolved. The CDR3 consists of 15 residues. Germline-derived CDR1 and CDR2 are SNHLY and FYNNEI. CDR3 sequence (DNA): TGTGCGAGCGCGGGAAACCGAGTACTTAACTATGGCTACACCTTC. Translating gives CASAGNRVLNYGYTF. Combining the CDR3 with reference TRBV2 and TRBJ1-2 gives the whole variable domain EPEVTQTPSHQVTQMGQEVILRCVPISNHLYFYWYRQILGQKVEFLVSFYNNEISEKSEIFDDQFSVERPDGSNFTLKIRSTKLEDSAMYFCASAGNRVLNYGYTFGSGTRLTVV.

This chain connects TRBV18 to TRBJ2-7; a possible D gene is TRBD2 (5 bases). V shed 6 bases and J shed 1 base, with 22 bases lying between them. The CDR3 covers 17 residues. CDR1 and CDR2 from the germline V gene are KGHSH and LQKENI. The CDR3 is CASSQLSARTASYEQYF. The CDR3 coding sequence is TGTGCCAGCTCCCAGCTTAGCGCCCGGACGGCATCCTACGAGCAGTACTTC.

For the CDR3, the DNA is TGTGCCACCTCTACCTGGACAGGCTTTTACACTGAAGCTTTCTTT. It translates to CATSTWTGFYTEAFF. The rearrangement joins TRBV24-1 to TRBJ1-1; 7 nucleotides match TRBD1. The CDR3 extends over 15 amino acids. V trimming: 9 bases; J trimming: 3 bases; junction bases outside the gene matches: 12. Germline lookup yields CDR1 KGHDR and CDR2 SFDVKD.